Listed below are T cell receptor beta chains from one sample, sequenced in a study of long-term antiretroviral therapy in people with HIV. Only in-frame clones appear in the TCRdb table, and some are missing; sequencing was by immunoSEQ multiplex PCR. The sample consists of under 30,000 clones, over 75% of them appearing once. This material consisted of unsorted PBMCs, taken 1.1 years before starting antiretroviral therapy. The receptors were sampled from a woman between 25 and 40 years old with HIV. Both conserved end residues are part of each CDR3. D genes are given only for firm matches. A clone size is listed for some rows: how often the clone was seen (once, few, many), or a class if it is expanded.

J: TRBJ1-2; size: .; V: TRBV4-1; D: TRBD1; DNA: TGCGCCAGCAGCCAAAGACAGGGAAACCTTTATGGCTACACCTTC; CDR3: CASSQRQGNLYGYTF
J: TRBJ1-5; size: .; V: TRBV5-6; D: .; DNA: TGTGCCAGCAGCTCGGTCAGGGCTTCTAGGCCCCAGCATTTT; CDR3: CASSSVRASRPQHF
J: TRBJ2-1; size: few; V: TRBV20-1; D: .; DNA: TGCAGTGCTCTGTACCTAAGTGAGCAGTTCTTC; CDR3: CSALYLSEQFF
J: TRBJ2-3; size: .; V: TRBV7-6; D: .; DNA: TGTGCCAGCAGCTTATTCCCACAGAATACGCAGTATTTT; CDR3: CASSLFPQNTQYF
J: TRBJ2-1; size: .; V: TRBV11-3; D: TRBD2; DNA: TGTGCCAGCAGCTCAGGACTAGCGGGGAACAATGAGCAGTTCTTC; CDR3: CASSSGLAGNNEQFF
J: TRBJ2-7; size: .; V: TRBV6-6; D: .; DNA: TGTGCCAGCAGTTCCACAGGGTCCTACGAGCAGTACTTC; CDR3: CASSSTGSYEQYF
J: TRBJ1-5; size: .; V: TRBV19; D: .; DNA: TGTGCCAGTAGGATGAGGCAGAATCATCAGCCCCAGCATTTT; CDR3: CASRMRQNHQPQHF
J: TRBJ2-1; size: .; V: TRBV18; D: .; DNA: TGTGCCAGCTCATCGGCGGGACGGACCTACAATGAGCAGTTCTTC; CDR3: CASSSAGRTYNEQFF
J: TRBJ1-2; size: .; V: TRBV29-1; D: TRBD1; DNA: TGCAGCGTTGAAGTCAGATGGGACAGGTACCCTTACTATGGCTACACCTTC; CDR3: CSVEVRWDRYPYYGYTF
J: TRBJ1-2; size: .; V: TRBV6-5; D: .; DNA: TGTGCCAGCAAATTAGGGCAGCGTAGTAGGTATGGCTACACCTTC; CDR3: CASKLGQRSRYGYTF
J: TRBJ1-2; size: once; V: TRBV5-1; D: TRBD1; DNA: TGCGCCAGCAGCTTGGCGGGACAGGGGGAAGGCTACACCTTC; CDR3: CASSLAGQGEGYTF
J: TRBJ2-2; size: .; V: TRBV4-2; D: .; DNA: TGTGCCAGCAGCCAAGGGGCCGACGCGAACACCGGGGAGCTGTTTTTT; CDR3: CASSQGADANTGELFF
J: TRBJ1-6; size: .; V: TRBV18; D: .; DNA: TGTGCCAGCTCACCCGGGGCCGATTCACCCCTCCACTTT; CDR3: CASSPGADSPLHF
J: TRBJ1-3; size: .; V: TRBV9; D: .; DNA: TGTGCCAGCAGCCCGAATAGGGACGGTGGAAACACCATATATTTT; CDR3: CASSPNRDGGNTIYF
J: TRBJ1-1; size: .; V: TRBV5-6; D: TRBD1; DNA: TGTGCCAGCAGCTTGGCCGGACAGGGTGTTTGGAACACTGAAGCTTTCTTT; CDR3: CASSLAGQGVWNTEAFF
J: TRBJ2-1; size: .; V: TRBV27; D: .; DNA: TGTGCCAGCAGTTCAGGGGTCGGGCAGTTCTTC; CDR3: CASSSGVGQFF
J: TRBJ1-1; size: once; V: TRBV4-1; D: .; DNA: TGCGCCAGCAGCCAAGAGTCCAAAGGACACCCGAACACTGAAGCTTTCTTT; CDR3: CASSQESKGHPNTEAFF
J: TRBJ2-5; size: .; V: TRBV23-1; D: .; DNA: TGCGCCAGCACTGGGAAGGGACCAGAAGTTGAGACCCAGTACTTC; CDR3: CASTGKGPEVETQYF
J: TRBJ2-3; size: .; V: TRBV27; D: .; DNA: TGTGCCAGCAGTTTCTCAGATACGCAGTATTTT; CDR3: CASSFSDTQYF
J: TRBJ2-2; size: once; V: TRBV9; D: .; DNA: TGTGCCAGCAGCGTAGAAGGAGGGGAGCTGTTTTTT; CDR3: CASSVEGGELFF
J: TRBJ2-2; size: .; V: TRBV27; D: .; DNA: TGTGCCAGCAAAATCTCCACGAACACCGGGGAGCTGTTTTTT; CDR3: CASKISTNTGELFF
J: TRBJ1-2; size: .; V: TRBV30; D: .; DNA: TGTGCCTGGACTGTAGGACTCAGATATGGCTACACCTTC; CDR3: CAWTVGLRYGYTF
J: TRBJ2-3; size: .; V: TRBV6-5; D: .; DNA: TGTGCCAGCAGTTACTCCCAGGAGGGGACGCAGTATTTT; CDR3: CASSYSQEGTQYF
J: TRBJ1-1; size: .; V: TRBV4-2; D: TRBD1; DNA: TGTGCCAGCAGCCAGGGACAGGGGGTGAACACTGAAGCTTTCTTT; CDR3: CASSQGQGVNTEAFF
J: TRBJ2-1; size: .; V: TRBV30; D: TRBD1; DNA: TGTGCCTGGACTTGGACAGGGTCCGGCAATGAGCAGTTCTTC; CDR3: CAWTWTGSGNEQFF
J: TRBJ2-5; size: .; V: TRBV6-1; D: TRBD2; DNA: TGTGCCAGCAAGCTAGCGGGGGCCGGGACCCAGTACTTC; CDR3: CASKLAGAGTQYF
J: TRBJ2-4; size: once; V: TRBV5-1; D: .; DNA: TGCGCCAGCAGCTCTGGGGACGAAGCCAAAAACATTCAGTACTTC; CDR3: CASSSGDEAKNIQYF
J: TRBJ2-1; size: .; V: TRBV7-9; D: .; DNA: TGTGCCAGCAGCTTAGGTGGCTGGGCAAGCTCCTACAATGAGCAGTTCTTC; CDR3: CASSLGGWASSYNEQFF
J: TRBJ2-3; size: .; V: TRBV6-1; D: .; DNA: TGTGCCAGCAGTGAAGAGGGGGGATCGATAGATACGCAGTATTTT; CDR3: CASSEEGGSIDTQYF
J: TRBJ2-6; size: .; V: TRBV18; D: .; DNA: TGTGCCAGCTCACCAGTCTCGGACTCTGGGGCCAACGTCCTGACTTTC; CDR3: CASSPVSDSGANVLTF
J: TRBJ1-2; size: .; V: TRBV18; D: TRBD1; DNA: TGTGCCAGCTCCCCGAGGACAGGGCAATCATACTATGGCTACACCTTC; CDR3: CASSPRTGQSYYGYTF
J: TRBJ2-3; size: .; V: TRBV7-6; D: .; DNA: TGTGCCAGCAGCTTCTCACCCACAGATACGCAGTATTTT; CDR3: CASSFSPTDTQYF
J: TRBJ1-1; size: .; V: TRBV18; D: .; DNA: TGTGCCAGCTCTCACAGGGAGGACACTGAAGCTTTCTTT; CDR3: CASSHREDTEAFF
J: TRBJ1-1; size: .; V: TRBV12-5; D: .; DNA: TGTGCTAGTGGTTTGGCTCCCCTCGCTGAAGCTTTCTTT; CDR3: CASGLAPLAEAFF
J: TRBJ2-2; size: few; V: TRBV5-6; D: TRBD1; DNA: TGTGCCAGCAGCTTAAACCCGACAGGGACCGGGGAGCTGTTTTTT; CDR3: CASSLNPTGTGELFF
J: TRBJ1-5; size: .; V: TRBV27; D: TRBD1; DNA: TGTGCCAGCAGAACTGGGACAGGGGACAGCAATCAGCCCCAGCATTTT; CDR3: CASRTGTGDSNQPQHF
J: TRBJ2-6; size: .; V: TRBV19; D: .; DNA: TGTGCCAGTAGTATAAGGCGGGTTACGGGGGCCAACGTCCTGACTTTC; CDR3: CASSIRRVTGANVLTF
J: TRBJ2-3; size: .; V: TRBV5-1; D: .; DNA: TGCGCCAGCAGCCAAAGCACAGATACGCAGTATTTT; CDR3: CASSQSTDTQYF
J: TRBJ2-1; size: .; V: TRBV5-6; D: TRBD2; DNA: TGTGCCAGCAGCCCCTTGGGGGGGTCCTACAATGAGCAGTTCTTC; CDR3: CASSPLGGSYNEQFF
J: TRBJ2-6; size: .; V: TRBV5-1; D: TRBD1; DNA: TGCGCCAGCAGCTTAGAGGGGGCTGCTGGGGCCAACGTCCTGACTTTC; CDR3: CASSLEGAAGANVLTF
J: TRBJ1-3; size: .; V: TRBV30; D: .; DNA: TGTGCCTGGAGTGTACAGAGAGTCTCTGGAAACACCATATATTTT; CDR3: CAWSVQRVSGNTIYF